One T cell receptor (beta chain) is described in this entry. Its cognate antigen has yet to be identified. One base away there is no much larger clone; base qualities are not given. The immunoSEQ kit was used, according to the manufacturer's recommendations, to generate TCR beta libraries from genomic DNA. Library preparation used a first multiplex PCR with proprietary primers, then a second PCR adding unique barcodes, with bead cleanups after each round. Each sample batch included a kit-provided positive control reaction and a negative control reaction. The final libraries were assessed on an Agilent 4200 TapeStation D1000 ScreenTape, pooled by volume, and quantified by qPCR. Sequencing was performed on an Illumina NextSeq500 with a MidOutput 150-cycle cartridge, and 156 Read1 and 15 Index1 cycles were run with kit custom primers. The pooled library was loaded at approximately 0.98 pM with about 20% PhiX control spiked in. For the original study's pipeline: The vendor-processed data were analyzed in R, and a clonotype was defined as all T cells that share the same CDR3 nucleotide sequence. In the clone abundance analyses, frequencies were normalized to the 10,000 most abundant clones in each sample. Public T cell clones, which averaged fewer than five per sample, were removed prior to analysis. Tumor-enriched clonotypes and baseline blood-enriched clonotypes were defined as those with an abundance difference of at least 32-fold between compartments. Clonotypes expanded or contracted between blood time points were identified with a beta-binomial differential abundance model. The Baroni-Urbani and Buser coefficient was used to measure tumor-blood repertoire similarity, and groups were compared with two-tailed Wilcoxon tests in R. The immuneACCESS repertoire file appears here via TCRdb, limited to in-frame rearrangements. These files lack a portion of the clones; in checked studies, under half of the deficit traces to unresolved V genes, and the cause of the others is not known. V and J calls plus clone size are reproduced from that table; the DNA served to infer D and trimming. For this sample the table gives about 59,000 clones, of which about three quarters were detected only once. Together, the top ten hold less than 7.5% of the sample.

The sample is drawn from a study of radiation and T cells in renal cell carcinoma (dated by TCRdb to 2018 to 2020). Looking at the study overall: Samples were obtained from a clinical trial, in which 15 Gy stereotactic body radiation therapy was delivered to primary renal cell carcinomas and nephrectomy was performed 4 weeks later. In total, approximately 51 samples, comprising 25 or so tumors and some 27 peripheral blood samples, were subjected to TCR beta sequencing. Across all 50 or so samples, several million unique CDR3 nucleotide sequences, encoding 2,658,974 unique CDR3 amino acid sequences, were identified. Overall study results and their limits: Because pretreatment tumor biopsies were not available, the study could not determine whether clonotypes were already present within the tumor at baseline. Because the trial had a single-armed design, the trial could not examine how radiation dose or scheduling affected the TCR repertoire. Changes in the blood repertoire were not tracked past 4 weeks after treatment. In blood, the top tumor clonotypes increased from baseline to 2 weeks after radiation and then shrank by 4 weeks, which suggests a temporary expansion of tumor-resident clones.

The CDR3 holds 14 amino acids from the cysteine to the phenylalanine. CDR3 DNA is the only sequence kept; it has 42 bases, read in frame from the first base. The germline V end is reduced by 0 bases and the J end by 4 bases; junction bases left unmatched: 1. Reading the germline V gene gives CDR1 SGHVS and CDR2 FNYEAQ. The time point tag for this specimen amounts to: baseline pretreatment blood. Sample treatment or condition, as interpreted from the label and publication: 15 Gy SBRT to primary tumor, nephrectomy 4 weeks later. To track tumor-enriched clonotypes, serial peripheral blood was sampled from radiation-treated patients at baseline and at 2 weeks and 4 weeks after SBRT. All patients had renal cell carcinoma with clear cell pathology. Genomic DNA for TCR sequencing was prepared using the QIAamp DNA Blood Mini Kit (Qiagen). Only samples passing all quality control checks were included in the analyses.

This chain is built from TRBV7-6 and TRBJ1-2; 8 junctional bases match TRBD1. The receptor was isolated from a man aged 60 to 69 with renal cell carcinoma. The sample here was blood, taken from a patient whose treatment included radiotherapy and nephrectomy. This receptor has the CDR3 CASSLATGAYGYTF. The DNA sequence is TGTGCCAGCAGCTTAGCGACAGGGGCCTATGGCTACACCTTC.